The clone carrying this T cell receptor beta chain was picked up many times. The sample belongs to a study of identical twins. Trimming pared 2 bases from V and 6 bases from J, leaving 13 bases between. The CDR3 totals 14 residues. Germline CDR1 SGHVS, CDR2 FQNEAQ. MiXCR, applied by TCRdb to the 5' RACE reads, yields one record per CDR3 protein. The repertoire holds more than 400,000 distinct CDR3 sequences, with roughly 15% as singletons. These data were also filed under a second study, of yellow fever vaccine responses in identical twins. As reported in that work: Each twin's T cell response to the vaccine was reported to look partly convergent and partly personalized.

V gene TRBV7-8 combines with J gene TRBJ2-5; D call uncertain. Input material: CD4+ T cells sorted from blood. This TCR derives from a woman in her late teens or twenties in good health. CDR3 protein: CASSLLVEIQTQYF. CDR3 coding DNA: TGTGCCAGCAGCTTACTGGTTGAGATCCAGACCCAGTACTTC. Complete variable domain (other parts from reference TRBV7-8 and TRBJ2-5): GAGVSQSPRYKVAKRGQDVALRCDPISGHVSLFWYQQALGQGPEFLTYFQNEAQLDKSGLPSDRFFAERPEGSVSTLKIQRTQQEDSAVYLCASSLLVEIQTQYFGPGTRLLVL.